Shown below are 25 T cell receptor beta chains from a single sample sequenced in a study of CD8+CD57+ T cells in acquired aplastic anemia. Flow cytometry had shown expanded CD8+CD57+ cells in the patients chosen for sequencing. Profiles of TCR beta VDJ and CDR3 were generated from a genomic DNA template. Each CDR3 protein gets one entry after TCRdb re-called the reads with MiXCR. The table includes 150,000 to 200,000 distinct CDR3 sequences, less than 50% detected once. The sample was sorted CD4+, CD8+, or CD8+CD57+ T cells (not recorded which) from PBMCs. The source is a human donor with aplastic anemia.

The gene calls are TRBV10-3 and TRBJ1-1; weak D call: TRBD1 (6 bases). CDR3 length: 17 residues. Germline V lookup: CDR1 ENHRY, CDR2 SYGVKD. The germline V and J ends were trimmed by 0 bases and 4 bases, with 18 bases remaining between them. The CDR3 region is CAISESILGGPGTEAFF. The CDR3 coding sequence is TGTGCCATCAGTGAGTCGATCCTCGGGGGGCCGGGCACTGAAGCTTTCTTT.

The V call is TRBV4-2, the J call TRBJ1-2; TRBD1 agrees at 9 bases. The germline gives CDR1 LGHNA, CDR2 YNFKEQ. The CDR3 length is 14 residues. V dropped 4 bases and J dropped 5; count of bases not matched to a gene: 5. The DNA for the CDR3 is TGTGCCAGCAGCCCGACGGGACAGGGATATGGCTACACCTTC. Translating gives CASSPTGQGYGYTF.

This chain connects TRBV29-1 to TRBJ2-1; D may be TRBD1 (7 bases). Germline V gene sequence: CDR1 SQVTM, CDR2 ANQGSEA. V lost 8 bases, J lost 7 bases, and 18 bases lay in between. This CDR3 region has 13 residues. The CDR3 region is CSTEGAPRNEQFF. In DNA form, the CDR3 reads TGCAGCACGGAGGGGGCCCCGAGGAATGAGCAGTTCTTC.

This clonotype was detected ten times or more. V and J are TRBV5-1 and TRBJ1-4; maybe TRBD1 (5 bases). CDR1 SGHRS and CDR2 YFSETQ come from the germline V gene. This CDR3 is 13 amino acids long. Trimming left V 7 bases short and J 8 bases short, with 15 bases between. This chain's CDR3 is CASSGTSGEKLFF. DNA of the CDR3: TGCGCCAGCTCCGGGACCAGCGGCGAAAAACTGTTTTTT. The full variable domain, with the rest looked up from reference TRBV5-1 and TRBJ1-4, is KAGVTQTPRYLIKTRGQQVTLSCSPISGHRSVSWYQQTPGQGLQFLFEYFSETQRNKGNFPGRFSGRQFSNSRSEMNVSTLELGDSALYLCASSGTSGEKLFFGSGTQLSVL.

The sample holds many counts of this clonotype. V and J are TRBV29-1 and TRBJ2-3; D call uncertain. Trimming cost V 6 bases and J 0 bases, with 10 bases left between them. Germline V lookup: CDR1 SQVTM, CDR2 ANQGSEA. The CDR3 is 13 residues long. CDR3 in amino acids: CSVDSLSTDTQYF. The CDR3 DNA sequence: TGCAGCGTAGACTCGCTTAGCACAGATACGCAGTATTTT.

This clonotype was counted many times. The chain carries TRBV11-2 and TRBJ2-7, with 8 bases lining up with TRBD2. Germline V gene lookup returns CDR1 SGHAT and CDR2 FQNNGV. The CDR3 runs to 17 residues. Trimming cost V 1 base and J 6 bases; bases outside gene matches: 14. CDR3 sequence: CASSLGIGGLAGREQYF. The CDR3 coding sequence is TGTGCCAGCAGCTTAGGTATTGGTGGACTAGCTGGTCGCGAGCAGTACTTC.

This CDR3 is CASSIPSGNGYTF. For the CDR3, the DNA is TGTGCCAGTAGTATCCCCTCAGGGAATGGCTACACCTTC. The chain employs TRBV19 and TRBJ1-2; weak D call: TRBD1 (5 bases). CDR1 and CDR2 from the germline V gene are LNHDA and SQIVND (reference sequence). V lost 3 bases to trimming and J lost 6 bases, with 11 bases between them. This CDR3 is built from 13 residues. The entire variable domain, with the rest obtained from reference TRBV19 and TRBJ1-2, is as follows: DGGITQSPKYLFRKEGQNVTLSCEQNLNHDAMYWYRQDPGQGLRLIYYSQIVNDFQKGDIAEGYSVSREKKESFPLTVTSAQKNPTAFYLCASSIPSGNGYTFGSGTRLTVV.

Turning to this clonotype: The conserved final phenylalanine or tryptophan is absent from the CDR3, which likely points to a read error. Because the CDR3's place on the DNA is in doubt, the DNA is left out and the CDR3 is given as listed by TCRdb. V usage is TRBV20-1 and J usage is TRBJ2-6. The CDR3 extends over 8 residues, inclusive of both ends. Germline-derived CDR1 and CDR2 are DFQATT and SNEGSKA (reference sequence). Here the CDR3 reads CSAREFHV.

This clonotype was seen once. V and J are TRBV24-1 and TRBJ2-3; 8 bases line up with TRBD2. V shed 0 bases and J 2 bases; nucleotides not matched to a gene: 6. CDR1 and CDR2 (germline): KGHDR, SFDVKD. There are 17 residues in the CDR3. The chain's CDR3 is CATSDLASGPLTDTQYF. The CDR3 DNA reads as TGTGCCACCAGTGATTTGGCTAGCGGGCCTCTCACAGATACGCAGTATTTT.

There are many counts of this clonotype. The V call is TRBV2, the J call TRBJ1-6, with TRBD1 matching over 8 bases. The CDR3 is made up of 16 amino acids. Germline CDR1 is SNHLY and CDR2 is FYNNEI. With 4 bases clipped from V and 9 bases from J, the junction kept 11 bases outside the gene matches. The CDR3 nucleotides are TGTGCCAGCAGTGGAGGGGGAGGACAGGGAGGTTCACCCCTCCACTTT. Its translation is CASSGGGGQGGSPLHF.

This clonotype was found once. V and J are TRBV24-1 and TRBJ2-1; 7 bases match TRBD2. J was trimmed by 7 bases and V by 0 bases; bases with no gene match: 11. The CDR3 length is 17 residues. Germline loops: CDR1 KGHDR, CDR2 SFDVKD. The CDR3 DNA reads as TGTGCCACCAGTGATTTGACTCCAAACGGGGGGAATAATGAGCAGTTCTTC. Translated: CATSDLTPNGGNNEQFF.

The V and J genes are TRBV12-3 or TRBV12-4 and TRBJ2-1; 12 nucleotides align to TRBD2. The CDR3 extends over 17 amino acids. The junction had 11 bases not matched to a gene; V was cut back by 7 bases and J by 4 bases. The CDR3 spells CASTLLPTSGSYNEQFF. The CDR3 DNA reads as TGTGCCAGCACTCTTCTCCCGACTAGCGGGAGTTACAATGAGCAGTTCTTC.

This clonotype was detected many times. V and J are TRBV27 and TRBJ2-7; D is uncertain. The ends were cut back, 3 bases at V and 1 base at J, with 10 bases in the middle. CDR3 length: 14 residues. Germline CDR1 and CDR2: MNHEY and SMNVEV (reference sequence). CDR3 bases: TGTGCCAGCAGTTTGCCGTCCCGTTCCTACGAGCAGTACTTC. It encodes CASSLPSRSYEQYF.

This chain's CDR3 is CATSGTGTYSTGELFF. As DNA, the CDR3 is TGTGCCACCAGTGGTACCGGGACTTACTCAACCGGGGAGCTGTTTTTT. The rearrangement links TRBV24-1 to TRBJ2-2; tentative D call: TRBD2 (6 bases). This CDR3 comprises 16 residues. Germline CDR1 reads KGHDR; CDR2 reads SFDVKD. The V end lost 5 bases, the J end lost 5 bases, and 17 bases lay between the germline ends.

This clonotype was seen a handful of times. J is TRBJ2-3 and V is TRBV24-1; D may be TRBD1 (5 bases). CDR1 is KGHDR, CDR2 SFDVKD, per germline. V dropped 5 bases and J dropped 0 bases, with 8 bases sitting between them. The CDR3 runs 14 residues. The CDR3 protein is CATSAPGSTDTQYF. CDR3 in DNA: TGTGCCACCAGTGCCCCAGGGAGCACAGATACGCAGTATTTT.

This chain joins TRBV5-6 and TRBJ2-2; D remains unclear. The CDR3 length is 13 residues. Germline V gives CDR1 SGHDT, CDR2 YYEEEE. The V gene lost 5 bases and the J gene lost 4 bases, with 9 bases spanning the gap. CDR3 residues: CASRGTGTGELFF. In DNA, the CDR3 is TGTGCCAGCAGAGGCACGGGCACCGGGGAGCTGTTTTTT.

This clonotype was seen at least ten times. The genes are TRBV6-5 and TRBJ1-2; D gene ambiguous. This CDR3 has 13 residues. The V end lost 0 bases, the J end lost 4 bases, and 6 bases lay between the germline ends. CDR1 and CDR2 from the germline V gene are MNHEY and SVGAGI. For the CDR3, the DNA is TGTGCCAGCAGTTACTCAGCCTCCTATGGCTACACCTTC. Its protein product is CASSYSASYGYTF.

The genes are TRBV12-3 or TRBV12-4 and TRBJ1-2; D gene uncertain. This CDR3 has 13 amino acids. V was trimmed by 4 bases and J by 5 bases, leaving 11 bases between them. CDR3 nucleotide sequence: TGTGCCAGCAGTTCTAAGGCCGGGTATGGCTACACCTTC. It encodes CASSSKAGYGYTF.

This clonotype was counted many times. The rearrangement joins TRBV11-2 to TRBJ2-3; the match to TRBD2 covers 9 bases. The CDR3 is made up of 16 amino acids. After removal of 5 bases from V and 4 bases from J, the junction contained 10 bases not matched to a gene. Germline CDR1 SGHAT, CDR2 FQNNGV. As DNA, the CDR3 is TGTGCCAGCAGCCACTCTAGCGGGGCAGTAGCAGATACGCAGTATTTT. Encoded protein: CASSHSSGAVADTQYF.

The rearrangement links TRBV10-3 to TRBJ2-3; 7 bases map to TRBD1. J gave up 0 bases and V 6 bases, and 3 bases lay outside the gene matches. Germline loops: CDR1 ENHRY, CDR2 SYGVKD. This CDR3 comprises 14 residues. The CDR3 protein is CAISDRESTDTQYF. As DNA, the CDR3 is TGTGCCATCAGCGACAGGGAGAGCACAGATACGCAGTATTTT.

This clonotype has more than one count but fewer than ten. V and J are TRBV25-1 and TRBJ2-7, with D hard to call. V shed 1 base and J shed 0 bases, with 10 bases lying between them. The CDR3 sequence is 15 residues long. Germline CDR1 and CDR2: MGHDK and SYGVNS. CDR3 sequence reads: CASSESGSSSYEQYF. In nucleotides, the CDR3 is TGTGCCAGCAGTGAATCTGGGTCTAGCTCCTACGAGCAGTACTTC.

The gene calls are TRBV19 and TRBJ2-1; 10 nucleotides align to TRBD2. With 5 bases clipped from V and 8 bases from J, the junction kept 12 bases outside the gene matches. Germline CDR1 reads LNHDA; CDR2 reads SQIVND (reference sequence). The CDR3 contains 16 residues. The CDR3 loop is CASSSWTSGDYDEQFF. CDR3 sequence (DNA): TGTGCCAGTAGTTCGTGGACTAGCGGAGATTACGATGAGCAGTTCTTC.

This clonotype was seen just once. The genes are TRBV7-3 and TRBJ2-1; D ambiguous. Germline V CDR1 and CDR2: SGHTA, FQGTGA. The CDR3 has 13 amino acids. The ends were cut back, 3 bases at V and 3 bases at J, with 6 bases in the middle. Written as DNA, the CDR3 is TGTGCCAGCAGCTTTGGTCGCTACAATGAGCAGTTCTTC. As protein: CASSFGRYNEQFF.

This clonotype was counted between two and nine times. J is TRBJ1-2 and V is TRBV10-3, with 9 bases identical to TRBD1. The CDR3 covers 14 residues. The germline CDR1 and CDR2 sequences are ENHRY and SYGVKD. Trimming removed 6 bases from V and 7 bases from J; junction bases left unmatched: 9. CDR3 in DNA: TGTGCCATCAGCCGGGACAGGGAAACGTTTGGCTACACCTTC. Protein sequence: CAISRDRETFGYTF.

The chain links TRBV7-2 to TRBJ2-1; D is undetermined. CDR1 and CDR2 from the germline V gene are SGHTA and FQGNSA. V lost 8 bases, J lost 6 bases, and 14 bases lay in between. This CDR3 is 13 amino acids long. CDR3 in DNA: TGTGCCAGCGCCCCCGCACCGAGCAATGAGCAGTTCTTC. Protein sequence: CASAPAPSNEQFF.